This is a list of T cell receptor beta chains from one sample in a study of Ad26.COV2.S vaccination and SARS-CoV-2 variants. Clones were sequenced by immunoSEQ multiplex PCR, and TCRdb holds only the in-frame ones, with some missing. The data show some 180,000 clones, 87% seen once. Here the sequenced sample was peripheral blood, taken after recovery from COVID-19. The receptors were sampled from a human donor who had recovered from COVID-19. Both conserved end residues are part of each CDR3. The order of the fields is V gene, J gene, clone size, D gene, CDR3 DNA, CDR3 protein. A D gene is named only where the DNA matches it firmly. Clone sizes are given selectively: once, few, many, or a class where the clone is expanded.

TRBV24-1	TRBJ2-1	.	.	TGTGCCACCAGTGACTTCTCCTACAATGAGCAGTTCTTC	CATSDFSYNEQFF
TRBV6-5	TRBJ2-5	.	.	TGTGCCAGCCGGGGCCTAGAAGGACCCTGGGAGACCCAGTACTTC	CASRGLEGPWETQYF
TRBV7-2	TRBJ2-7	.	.	TGTGCCAGCAGCTCCCGAACGTCTTACGAGCAGTACTTC	CASSSRTSYEQYF
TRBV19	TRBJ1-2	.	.	TGTGCCAGTAGTATAGGCGACAGGCGTTTTGATGGCTACACCTTC	CASSIGDRRFDGYTF
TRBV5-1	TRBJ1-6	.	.	TGCGCCAGCAGCTTGGTGTGGTCCCAAGAGTCACCCCTCCACTTT	CASSLVWSQESPLHF
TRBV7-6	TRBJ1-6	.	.	TGTGCCAGCAGCTTAGGGGGTATGAGTTCACCCCTCCACTTT	CASSLGGMSSPLHF
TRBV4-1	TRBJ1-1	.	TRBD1	TGCGCCAGCAGCCCCGAGACAGGGGTATTAGGCACTGAAGCTTTCTTT	CASSPETGVLGTEAFF
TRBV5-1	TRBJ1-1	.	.	TGCGCCAGCAGCTTCCCCCAGGGTGGGGAAGGTACTGAAGCTTTCTTT	CASSFPQGGEGTEAFF
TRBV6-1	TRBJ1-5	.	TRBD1	TGTGCCAGCAGTGCTCGGACAGGGCTAGGCAATCAGCCCCAGCATTTT	CASSARTGLGNQPQHF
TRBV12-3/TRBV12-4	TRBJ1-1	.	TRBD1	TGTGCCAGCAGTTCAGGGGGCGAAGCTTTCTTT	CASSSGGEAFF
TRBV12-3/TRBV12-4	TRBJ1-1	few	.	TGTGCCAGCAGTCCCTCGGGGGGGAGGGAAGCTTTCTTT	CASSPSGGREAFF
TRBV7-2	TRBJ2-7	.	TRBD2	TGTGCCAGCAGCTTAGGGGCTAGCGGGGTCCGGGAGCAGTACTTC	CASSLGASGVREQYF
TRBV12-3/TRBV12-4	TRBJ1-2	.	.	TGTGCCAGCAGTTTAGCGGCAGGGTATGGCTACACCTTC	CASSLAAGYGYTF
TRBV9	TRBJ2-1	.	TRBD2	TGTGCCAGCAGCGTAGGACTAGCGGGGCCCCAGTACAATGAGCAGTTCTTC	CASSVGLAGPQYNEQFF
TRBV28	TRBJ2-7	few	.	TGTGCCAGCAGTTTGTTAGGCGAGCAGTACTTC	CASSLLGEQYF
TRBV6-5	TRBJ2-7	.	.	TGTGCCAGCAGAGACAGTACCTACGAGCAGTACTTC	CASRDSTYEQYF
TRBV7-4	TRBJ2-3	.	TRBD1	TGTGCCAGCAGCCAAGTAACAGGGGCTGGCACAGATACGCAGTATTTT	CASSQVTGAGTDTQYF
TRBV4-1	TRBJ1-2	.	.	TGCGCCAGCAGCCAAGAACCCGGGCTGGGGGCGAGGAATTATGGCTACACCTTC	CASSQEPGLGARNYGYTF
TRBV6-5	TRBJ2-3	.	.	TGTGCCAGCAGTTACTCAGGACAGCCGAGACCAGATACGCAGTATTTT	CASSYSGQPRPDTQYF
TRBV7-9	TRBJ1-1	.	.	TGTGCCAGCAGCTTCGCGGGGGCTTGGACTGAAGCTTTCTTT	CASSFAGAWTEAFF
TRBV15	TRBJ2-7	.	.	TGTGCCACAGGTAAGGAAAACTCCTACGAGCAGTACTTC	CATGKENSYEQYF
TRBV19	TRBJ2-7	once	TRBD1	TGTGCCAGTAGTATATCCCAGGGGGCGTACGAGCAGTACTTC	CASSISQGAYEQYF
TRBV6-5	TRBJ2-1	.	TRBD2	TGTGCCAGCAGTTACTCTAGCGGGAGAGGCGGTGAGCAGTTCTTC	CASSYSSGRGGEQFF
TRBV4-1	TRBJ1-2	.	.	TGCGCCAGCAGCCAAGATACGAGACAGGCGTATGGCTACACCTTC	CASSQDTRQAYGYTF
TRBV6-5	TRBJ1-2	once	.	TGTGCCAGCAGTTACTCCCCCGGACAATATGGCTACACCTTC	CASSYSPGQYGYTF
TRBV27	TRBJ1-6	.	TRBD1	TGTGCCAGCAGTTTTAAGGGGGCGTTAATCTCACCCCTCCACTTT	CASSFKGALISPLHF
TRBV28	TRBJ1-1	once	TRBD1	TGTGCCAGCACCTACGACAGGGTCGGGCAAGCTTTCTTT	CASTYDRVGQAFF
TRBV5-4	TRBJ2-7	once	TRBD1	TGTGCCAGCAGGAACGATTTCCGGGACAGGGGTCCCCACGAGCAGTACTTC	CASRNDFRDRGPHEQYF
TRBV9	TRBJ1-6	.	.	TGTGCCAGCAGCGGAGGGGTTTCGTTTAATTCACCCCTCCACTTT	CASSGGVSFNSPLHF
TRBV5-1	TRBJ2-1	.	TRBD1	TGCGCCAGCTGGACAGGGTATGAGAGCTCCTACAATGAGCAGTTCTTC	CASWTGYESSYNEQFF
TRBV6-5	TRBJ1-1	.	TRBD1	TGTGCCAGCCGAAGTAGGGACAGGGGTGAAGCTTTCTTT	CASRSRDRGEAFF
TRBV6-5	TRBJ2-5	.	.	TGTGCCAGCAGTTACGGCAGGGGTGGCAAAGAGACCCAGTACTTC	CASSYGRGGKETQYF